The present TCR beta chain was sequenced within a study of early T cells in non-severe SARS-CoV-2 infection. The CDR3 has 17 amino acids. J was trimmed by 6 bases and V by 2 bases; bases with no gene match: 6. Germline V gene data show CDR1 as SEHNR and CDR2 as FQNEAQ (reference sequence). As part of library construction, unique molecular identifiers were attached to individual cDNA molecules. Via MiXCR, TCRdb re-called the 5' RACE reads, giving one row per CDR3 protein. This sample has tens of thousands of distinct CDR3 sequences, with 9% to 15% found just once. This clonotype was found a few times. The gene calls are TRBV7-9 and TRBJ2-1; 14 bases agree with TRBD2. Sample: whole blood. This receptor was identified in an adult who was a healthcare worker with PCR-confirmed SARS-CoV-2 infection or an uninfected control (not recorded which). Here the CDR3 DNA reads TGTGCCAGCAGCTTATCTCCTGGGACTAGCGGGAGCAATGAGCAGTTCTTC. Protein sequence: CASSLSPGTSGSNEQFF.